These 19 T cell receptor beta chains share one sample of origin, sequenced in a study of identical twins. TCRdb reprocessed the 5' RACE reads via MiXCR and lists one record per CDR3 protein. The table includes about 240,000 distinct CDR3 sequences, over 9.5% detected once. Sequencing was done on a sample of memory T cells sorted from blood. Receptors were obtained from a man aged 50 or older in good health.

This clonotype was detected a few times. The rearrangement uses TRBV7-9 and TRBJ2-3; D remains unclear. The CDR3 has 12 residues. Germline loops: CDR1 SEHNR, CDR2 FQNEAQ (reference sequence). V lost 5 bases and J lost 4, with 7 bases in between. The chain's CDR3 is CASSPSPDTQYF. In nucleotides, the CDR3 is TGTGCCAGCAGCCCCTCGCCAGATACGCAGTATTTT.

This chain uses TRBV9 with TRBJ2-3, with 13 bases lining up with TRBD2. CDR3 length: 17 amino acids. After removal of 4 bases from V and 5 bases from J, the junction contained 10 bases not matched to a gene. The germline V gene has CDR1 SGDLS and CDR2 YYNGEE. The CDR3 is CASSLGTSGTLKDTQYF. CDR3 bases: TGTGCCAGCAGCTTAGGGACTAGCGGGACGCTTAAAGATACGCAGTATTTT.

V gene TRBV29-1 combines with J gene TRBJ2-3; 9 bases map to TRBD2. The CDR3 spans 14 residues. With V trimmed by 3 bases and J by 5 bases, 6 bases remained unmatched. The V gene's germline CDR1 is SQVTM and CDR2 ANQGSEA. CDR3 in amino acids: CSVEGGRALDTQYF. The CDR3 DNA reads TGCAGCGTTGAGGGCGGGAGGGCCTTAGATACGCAGTATTTT.

This chain uses TRBV24-1 with TRBJ2-5, with a tentative D call TRBD1 (6 bases). The V and J ends lost 7 bases and 7 bases respectively, with 9 bases between them. This CDR3 region has 11 residues. Per the germline V gene, CDR1 is KGHDR and CDR2 is SFDVKD. As DNA, the CDR3 is TGTGCCACCAGGGAAGGGGGGACCCAGTACTTC. Its translation: CATREGGTQYF.

There are a few counts of this clonotype. The rearrangement joins TRBV3-1 to TRBJ2-1; D gene ambiguous. The V end was cut by 2 bases, the J end by 8 bases, with 19 bases between. Per the germline V gene, CDR1 is LGHDT and CDR2 is YNNKEL (reference sequence). The CDR3 runs 16 residues. The CDR3, as DNA: TGTGCCAGCAGCCAACGTGGCCGCCGGGTTCCCCATGAGCAGTTCTTC. Translation: CASSQRGRRVPHEQFF.

The chain uses TRBV15 and TRBJ2-1, with D possibly being TRBD2 (6 bases). Germline CDR1 LNHNV, CDR2 YYDKDF (reference sequence). The CDR3 runs 15 residues. V was pared by 11 bases and J by 1 base, with 18 bases between. The CDR3 region is CAAAGASVSYNEQFF. The CDR3 nucleotides are TGTGCCGCGGCCGGGGCTAGCGTTTCCTACAATGAGCAGTTCTTC.

This clonotype was counted a few times. V is TRBV5-5 and J is TRBJ2-3; D is undetermined. V was trimmed by 0 bases and J by 4 bases, leaving 15 bases between them. The CDR3 is 16 residues long. Germline-derived CDR1 and CDR2 are SGHKS and YYEKEE (reference sequence). The CDR3 nucleotides are TGTGCCAGCAGCTTGGCCGCAGCCACGAGATCAGATACGCAGTATTTT. This codes for CASSLAAATRSDTQYF.

This clonotype was picked up many times. The V and J genes are TRBV20-1 and TRBJ1-5; TRBD1 might be the D (5 bases). This CDR3 comprises 15 residues. The germline V and J ends were trimmed by 3 bases and 6 bases, with 18 bases remaining between them. Germline V lookup: CDR1 DFQATT, CDR2 SNEGSKA (reference sequence). The CDR3 region is CSARTLQGEGQPQHF. The CDR3 nucleotides are TGCAGTGCTAGGACCTTGCAGGGTGAGGGTCAGCCCCAGCATTTT.

Many counts were recorded for this clonotype. The rearrangement joins TRBV12-3 or TRBV12-4 to TRBJ2-1; 9 nucleotides align to TRBD1. The CDR3 is 16 residues long. The V segment lost 6 bases and the J segment 9 bases; nucleotides outside the gene matches: 15. In DNA form, the CDR3 reads TGTGCCAGCAGCCTTCAACAGGGGGCCAGGGGAATTGAGCAGTTCTTC. It encodes CASSLQQGARGIEQFF.

This sequence joins TRBV28 and TRBJ2-7; no firm D call. The V gene lost 10 bases and the J gene lost 2 bases, with 18 bases spanning the gap. Germline loops: CDR1 MDHEN, CDR2 SYDVKM. CDR3 length equals 14 residues. In DNA, the CDR3 is TGTGCCACCGTCGGAACTACCCCAACCTACGAGCAGTACTTC. Translating gives CATVGTTPTYEQYF.

This clonotype was seen at least ten times. Here the CDR3 reads CASSDRGIGADTQYF. As DNA, the CDR3 is TGTGCCAGCAGCGACAGGGGGATCGGCGCAGATACGCAGTATTTT. The chain is built from TRBV6-2 or TRBV6-3 and TRBJ2-3; 9 positions match TRBD1. After removal of 6 bases from V and 4 bases from J, the junction contained 8 bases not matched to a gene. The CDR3 is 15 amino acids. Germline-derived CDR1 and CDR2 are MNHEY and SVGEGT.

This clonotype has at least ten counts. The genes are TRBV20-1 and TRBJ2-7; D gene ambiguous. V lost 6 bases and J 7 bases, leaving 7 bases between the germline ends. Germline CDR1 reads DFQATT; CDR2 reads SNEGSKA (reference sequence). This CDR3 is built from 9 residues. CDR3 coding DNA: TGCAGTGCCCCTTTTGAGCAGTACTTC. Protein product: CSAPFEQYF.

This clonotype was seen at least ten times. This chain joins TRBV20-1 and TRBJ2-1; 8 positions match TRBD2. CDR1 is DFQATT, CDR2 SNEGSKA, per germline (reference sequence). The CDR3 length is 13 residues. Unmatched junction bases numbered 4, after V lost 0 bases and J lost 9 bases. The CDR3 is CSARELAEGEQFF. In DNA, the CDR3 is TGCAGTGCTAGAGAACTAGCGGAGGGTGAGCAGTTCTTC.

This clonotype was seen repeatedly, ten times or more. The rearrangement links TRBV28 to TRBJ2-7, with a possible D match to TRBD2 (6 bases). The CDR3 spans 19 residues. Per germline, CDR1 MDHEN and CDR2 SYDVKM. Trimming cost V 5 bases and J 0 bases, with 26 bases left between them. The CDR3 DNA follows: TGTGCCAGCAGTGTTCTAGGGGCGGGATACATTAATCCCTCCTACGAGCAGTACTTC. This gives the protein CASSVLGAGYINPSYEQYF.

This clonotype has a handful of counts. V gene TRBV27 combines with J gene TRBJ1-6, with 7 bases that match TRBD1. Trimming cost V 5 bases and J 7 bases; bases outside gene matches: 5. CDR1 and CDR2 from the germline V gene are MNHEY and SMNVEV (reference sequence). This CDR3 has 14 residues. The CDR3 reads CASSTQGWNSPLHF. CDR3 bases: TGTGCCAGCAGTACACAGGGGTGGAATTCACCCCTCCACTTT.

The V gene is TRBV5-1, the J gene TRBJ2-7; D might be TRBD1 (5 bases). Trimming removed 3 bases from V and 1 base from J, with 11 bases in between. CDR1 is SGHRS, CDR2 YFSETQ, per germline. This CDR3 has 14 residues. For the CDR3, the DNA is TGCGCCAGCAGCTGGGCAGACAGATCCTACGAGCAGTACTTC. Encoded protein: CASSWADRSYEQYF.

The genes are TRBV6-1 and TRBJ2-1; 11 nucleotides agree with TRBD2. CDR1 and CDR2 (germline): MNHNS, SASEGT. This CDR3 comprises 15 residues. Trimming took 2 bases from V and 6 from J; bases not matched to a gene: 3. CDR3 sequence: CASSELAGGVNEQFF. CDR3 coding DNA: TGTGCCAGCAGTGAACTAGCGGGAGGTGTCAATGAGCAGTTCTTC.

At least ten counts were recorded for this clonotype. The genes are TRBV5-1 and TRBJ1-6; D is unresolved. The CDR3 has 14 amino acids. Per the germline V gene, CDR1 is SGHRS and CDR2 is YFSETQ. V was shortened by 0 bases and J by 4 bases, with 5 bases between the two germline ends. CDR3 region: CASSLEGYNSPLHF. In DNA form, the CDR3 reads TGCGCCAGCAGCTTGGAAGGGTATAATTCACCCCTCCACTTT.

The chain joins TRBV19 to TRBJ1-3; no clear D. Germline CDR1 LNHDA, CDR2 SQIVND (reference sequence). The CDR3 is 15 residues long. Trimming cost V 5 bases and J 2 bases, with 13 bases left between them. Here the CDR3 DNA reads TGTGCCAGTAGTGATGGCGGAGGGCCTGGAAACACCATATATTTT. This codes for CASSDGGGPGNTIYF. Full variable domain (missing parts from reference TRBV19 and TRBJ1-3): DGGITQSPKYLFRKEGQNVTLSCEQNLNHDAMYWYRQDPGQGLRLIYYSQIVNDFQKGDIAEGYSVSREKKESFPLTVTSAQKNPTAFYLCASSDGGGPGNTIYFGEGSWLTVV.